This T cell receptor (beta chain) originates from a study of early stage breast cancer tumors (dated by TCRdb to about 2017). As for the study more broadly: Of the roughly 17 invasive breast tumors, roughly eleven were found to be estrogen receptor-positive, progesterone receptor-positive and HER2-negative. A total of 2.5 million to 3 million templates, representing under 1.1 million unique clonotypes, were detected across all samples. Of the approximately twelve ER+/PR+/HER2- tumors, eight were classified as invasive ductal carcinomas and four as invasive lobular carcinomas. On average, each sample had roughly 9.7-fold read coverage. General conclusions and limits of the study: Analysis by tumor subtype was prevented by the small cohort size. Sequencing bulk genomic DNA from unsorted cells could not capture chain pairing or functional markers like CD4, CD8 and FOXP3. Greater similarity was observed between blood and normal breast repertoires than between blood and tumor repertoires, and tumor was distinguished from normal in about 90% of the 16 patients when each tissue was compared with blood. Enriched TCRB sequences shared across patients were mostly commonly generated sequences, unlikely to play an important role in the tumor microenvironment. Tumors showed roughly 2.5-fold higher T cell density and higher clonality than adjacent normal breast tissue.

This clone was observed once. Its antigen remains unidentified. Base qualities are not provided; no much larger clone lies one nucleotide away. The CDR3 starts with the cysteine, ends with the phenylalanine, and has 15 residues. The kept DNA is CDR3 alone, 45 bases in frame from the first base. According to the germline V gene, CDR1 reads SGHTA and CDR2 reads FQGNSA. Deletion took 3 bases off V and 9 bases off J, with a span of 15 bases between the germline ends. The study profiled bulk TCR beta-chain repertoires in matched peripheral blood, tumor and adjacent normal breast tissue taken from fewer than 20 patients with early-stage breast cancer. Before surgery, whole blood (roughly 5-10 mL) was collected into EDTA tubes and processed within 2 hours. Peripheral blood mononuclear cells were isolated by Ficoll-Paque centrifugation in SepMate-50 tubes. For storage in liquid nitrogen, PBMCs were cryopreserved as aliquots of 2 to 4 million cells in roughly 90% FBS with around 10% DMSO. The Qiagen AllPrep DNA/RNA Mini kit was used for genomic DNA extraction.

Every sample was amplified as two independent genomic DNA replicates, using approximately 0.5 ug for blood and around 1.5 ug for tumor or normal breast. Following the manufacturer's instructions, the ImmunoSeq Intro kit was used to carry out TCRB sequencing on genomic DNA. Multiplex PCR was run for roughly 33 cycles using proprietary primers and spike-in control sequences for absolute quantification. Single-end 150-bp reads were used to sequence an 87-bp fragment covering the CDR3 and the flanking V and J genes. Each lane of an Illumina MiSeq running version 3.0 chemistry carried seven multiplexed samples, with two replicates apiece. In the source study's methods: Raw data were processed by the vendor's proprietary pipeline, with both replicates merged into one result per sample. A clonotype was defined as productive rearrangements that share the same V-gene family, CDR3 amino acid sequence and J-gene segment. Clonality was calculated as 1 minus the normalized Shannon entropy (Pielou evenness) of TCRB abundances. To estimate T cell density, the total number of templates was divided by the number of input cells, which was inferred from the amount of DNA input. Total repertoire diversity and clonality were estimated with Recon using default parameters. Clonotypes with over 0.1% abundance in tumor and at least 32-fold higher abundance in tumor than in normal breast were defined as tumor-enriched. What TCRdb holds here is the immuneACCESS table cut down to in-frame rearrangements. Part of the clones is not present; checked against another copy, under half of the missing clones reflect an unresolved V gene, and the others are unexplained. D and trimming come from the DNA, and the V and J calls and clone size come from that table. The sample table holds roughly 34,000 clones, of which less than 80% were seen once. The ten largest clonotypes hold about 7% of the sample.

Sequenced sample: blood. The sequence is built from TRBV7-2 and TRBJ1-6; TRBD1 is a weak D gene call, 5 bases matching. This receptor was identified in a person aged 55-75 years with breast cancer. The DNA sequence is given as TGTGCCAGCAGCTTGAGGGACCGAGGGTCTTCACCCCTCCACTTT. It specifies CASSLRDRGSSPLHF.